Sequencing of this TCR beta chain was carried out in a study of cytotoxic CD8 clonotypes in ibrutinib-treated CLL. Findings and caveats of the study: Baseline clonality exceeded age-matched healthy donors and tracked circulating CD8+ T-cell counts.

With regard to this clone: The antigen is not known.

The CDR3 spans 14 residues. From germline, CDR1 is KGHSH and CDR2 LQKENI. The trim removed 4 bases at V and 3 bases at J, leaving 1 base unmatched. The targeted sequencing depth was 1 in 200,000 to 1 in 1 million T cells. Generated by immunoSEQ multiplex PCR, the TCRdb table keeps only in-frame clones and is missing some. The sample includes some 300,000 clones, 70% to 80% of them seen just once. This rearrangement joins TRBV18 to TRBJ2-1, with 9 bases aligning to TRBD2. This clonotype was sampled from a human donor with chronic lymphocytic leukemia. This specimen consisted of PBMCs, obtained before ibrutinib treatment. CDR3 in amino acids: CASSRTSDYNEQFF. DNA of the CDR3: TGTGCCAGCTCACGGACTAGCGACTACAATGAGCAGTTCTTC.